Listed below are T cell receptor beta chains from one sample, sequenced in a study of T cell responses to AZD1222 COVID-19 vaccine. Clones were read by immunoSEQ multiplex PCR, and TCRdb kept only the in-frame ones, dropping some. This sample yields under 140,000 clones, of which 88% are seen a single time; about 1.6% belongs to the top ten. The material sequenced was peripheral blood, taken on day 0 of AZD1222 vaccination. These receptors all come from an adult in good health. Both conserved end residues are part of each CDR3. The D gene is left open where the match is weak. The size entry is marked missing in some rows and otherwise reads once, few, many or a size class.

size | J | D | V | CDR3 | DNA
. | TRBJ2-7 | . | TRBV6-1 | CASSEDNRVLLPYEQYF | TGTGCCAGCAGTGAAGACAACCGGGTCCTTCTCCCCTACGAGCAGTACTTC
. | TRBJ1-2 | . | TRBV6-1 | CASSDNGNGYTF | TGTGCCAGCAGTGACAATGGAAATGGCTACACCTTC
. | TRBJ2-7 | . | TRBV2 | CASSEAGRRGQSNEQYF | TGTGCCAGCAGTGAAGCTGGGAGGAGGGGGCAATCTAACGAGCAGTACTTC
. | TRBJ2-2 | TRBD2 | TRBV6-5 | CASSYPSGSGAGELFF | TGTGCCAGCAGTTACCCTAGCGGGAGCGGAGCCGGGGAGCTGTTTTTT
. | TRBJ1-5 | . | TRBV19 | CASSRASNQPQHF | TGTGCCAGTAGCCGCGCGTCCAATCAGCCCCAGCATTTT
once | TRBJ1-1 | . | TRBV14 | CASSQVPGAANTEAFF | TGTGCCAGCAGCCAAGTCCCAGGGGCCGCGAACACTGAAGCTTTCTTT
once | TRBJ1-1 | TRBD1 | TRBV6-5 | CASSPTGVTEAFF | TGTGCCAGCAGCCCCACAGGGGTCACTGAAGCTTTCTTT
. | TRBJ2-5 | . | TRBV4-1 | CASSQPGTQETQYF | TGCGCCAGCAGCCAACCAGGAACGCAAGAGACCCAGTACTTC
. | TRBJ1-1 | . | TRBV27 | CASSGTEGAPEAFF | TGTGCCAGCAGTGGGACGGAGGGAGCCCCTGAAGCTTTCTTT
. | TRBJ2-7 | TRBD2 | TRBV7-2 | CASSLQRGATYEQYF | TGTGCCAGCAGCTTACAGCGGGGGGCAACCTACGAGCAGTACTTC
. | TRBJ2-1 | . | TRBV29-1 | CSVDWVPNEQFF | TGCAGCGTTGATTGGGTTCCCAATGAGCAGTTCTTC
. | TRBJ2-7 | TRBD1 | TRBV2 | CASSVGQGAGEQYF | TGTGCCAGCAGTGTTGGTCAGGGGGCGGGAGAGCAGTACTTC
. | TRBJ1-2 | . | TRBV7-6 | CASSILGEWGYTF | TGTGCCAGCAGCATACTGGGTGAATGGGGCTACACCTTC
. | TRBJ1-6 | . | TRBV7-9 | CASSPPRAAGGNSPLHF | TGTGCCAGCAGCCCCCCCAGGGCGGCCGGTGGGAATTCACCCCTCCACTTT
. | TRBJ2-1 | TRBD2 | TRBV19 | CASSRTSGKNEQFF | TGTGCCAGTAGCCGGACTAGCGGGAAAAATGAGCAGTTCTTC
. | TRBJ1-1 | . | TRBV13 | CASSSLAGKNTEAFF | TGTGCCAGCAGCTCTTTGGCGGGAAAGAACACTGAAGCTTTCTTT
. | TRBJ2-7 | . | TRBV7-8 | CASSLEPSSYEQYF | TGTGCCAGCAGCTTAGAACCAAGCTCCTACGAGCAGTACTTC
. | TRBJ1-4 | TRBD1 | TRBV5-1 | CASSLAGGTNEKLFF | TGCGCCAGCAGCTTGGCAGGGGGAACTAATGAAAAACTGTTTTTT
. | TRBJ1-5 | . | TRBV19 | CASSIGSRSNQPQHF | TGTGCCAGTAGTATAGGAAGTCGGAGCAATCAGCCCCAGCATTTT
few | TRBJ1-1 | . | TRBV5-4 | CASSPRADDSEAFF | TGTGCCAGCAGCCCCAGGGCTGATGACTCTGAAGCTTTCTTT
. | TRBJ2-1 | . | TRBV5-1 | CASSLQRDEQFF | TGCGCCAGCAGCTTACAGCGGGATGAGCAGTTCTTC
. | TRBJ2-4 | TRBD2 | TRBV3-1/TRBV3-2 | CASSQVSSGRVTKNIQYF | TGTGCCAGCAGCCAAGTATCTAGCGGGAGAGTAACCAAAAACATTCAGTACTTC
. | TRBJ2-3 | TRBD2 | TRBV7-9 | CASSLGLTSGTSTDTQYF | TGTGCCAGCAGCTTAGGCCTGACTAGCGGGACTAGCACAGATACGCAGTATTTT
. | TRBJ2-7 | . | TRBV2 | CASTQGGYEQYF | TGTGCCAGCACCCAGGGGGGATACGAGCAGTACTTC
. | TRBJ2-3 | TRBD2 | TRBV7-2 | CASSQTLLAGGGDTQYF | TGTGCCAGCAGCCAAACCCTACTAGCGGGGGGCGGGGATACGCAGTATTTT
. | TRBJ2-1 | TRBD2 | TRBV5-1 | CASSLTSGGANEQFF | TGCGCCAGCAGCTTGACTAGCGGGGGGGCGAATGAGCAGTTCTTC
. | TRBJ1-1 | . | TRBV12-3/TRBV12-4 | CASSLIATEAFF | TGTGCCAGCAGTCTGATTGCGACGGAAGCTTTCTTT
. | TRBJ2-7 | . | TRBV27 | CASSTRQSSYEQYF | TGTGCCAGCAGTACAAGACAGTCCTCCTACGAGCAGTACTTC
. | TRBJ1-1 | TRBD1 | TRBV30 | CAGQGSEAFF | TGTGCCGGACAGGGGTCTGAAGCTTTCTTT
. | TRBJ2-1 | . | TRBV15 | CATRGGLEQFF | TGTGCCACCAGAGGGGGTTTGGAGCAGTTCTTC
. | TRBJ1-2 | . | TRBV11-2 | CASSMGPYGYTF | TGTGCCAGCAGCATGGGACCCTATGGCTACACCTTC
. | TRBJ2-1 | TRBD2 | TRBV19 | CASKVLAGSNNEQFF | TGTGCCAGTAAGGTCCTAGCGGGAAGTAACAATGAGCAGTTCTTC
. | TRBJ1-6 | TRBD1 | TRBV2 | CASSRQGAYGDSPLHF | TGTGCCAGCAGCCGACAGGGCGCGTATGGGGATTCACCCCTCCACTTT
. | TRBJ2-7 | . | TRBV20-1 | CSAFTKYEQYF | TGCAGTGCTTTCACCAAATACGAGCAGTACTTC
. | TRBJ1-1 | . | TRBV11-2 | CASSYDGNTEAFF | TGTGCCAGCAGCTACGACGGGAACACTGAAGCTTTCTTT
. | TRBJ2-2 | . | TRBV12-3/TRBV12-4 | CASSFMGTGELFF | TGTGCCAGCAGTTTTATGGGGACCGGGGAGCTGTTTTTT
. | TRBJ1-5 | . | TRBV3-1/TRBV3-2 | CASSQGGLAQHF | TGTGCCAGCAGCCAAGGGGGACTGGCCCAGCATTTT
. | TRBJ1-2 | . | TRBV30 | CAWTGDYGYTF | TGTGCCTGGACGGGGGACTATGGCTACACCTTC
. | TRBJ1-6 | . | TRBV2 | CASSEQGKGSPLHF | TGTGCCAGCAGTGAACAGGGGAAAGGTTCACCCCTCCACTTT
once | TRBJ2-1 | TRBD2 | TRBV27 | CASNLGGELTYNEQFF | TGTGCCAGCAATCTCGGGGGGGAACTAACCTACAATGAGCAGTTCTTC
. | TRBJ2-2 | . | TRBV10-1 | CASSEPPGELFF | TGCGCCAGCAGTGAGCCCCCTGGGGAGCTGTTTTTT
. | TRBJ1-1 | . | TRBV9 | CASSLMDRMNTEAFF | TGTGCCAGCAGCCTGATGGACAGAATGAACACTGAAGCTTTCTTT
. | TRBJ2-5 | . | TRBV19 | CASSARMKETQYF | TGTGCCAGTAGTGCCAGGATGAAGGAGACCCAGTACTTC
. | TRBJ1-2 | . | TRBV7-9 | CASSPPLGGYTF | TGTGCCAGCAGCCCACCGCTAGGCGGCTACACCTTC
. | TRBJ1-5 | . | TRBV27 | CASSSRVFGNQPQHF | TGTGCCAGCAGTTCGCGCGTTTTTGGCAATCAGCCCCAGCATTTT